This T cell receptor (beta chain) comes out of a study of Ad26.COV2.S vaccination and SARS-CoV-2 variants. Across the whole study: Once, or twice with 56 days between doses, Ad26.COV2.S was given intramuscularly.

As for this clone: Its antigen is undetermined.

Data came from immunoSEQ multiplex PCR; TCRdb stores just in-frame clones and leaves some out. The sample yields around 250,000 clones, approximately 88% seen once. This CDR3 contains 15 residues. V gave up 1 base and J gave up 5 bases, with 15 bases separating them. The germline V gene encodes CDR1 SGHNT and CDR2 YYREEE (reference sequence). Findings of the study overall: Breadth of non-spike TCRs did not differ between vaccinees and placebo recipients.

Treatment defined: 15 to 20 received Ad26.COV2.S at low or high dose, single or two shots; 5 received placebo; per-sample allocation not given. All samples were drawn on day 63, counting from the first vaccine or placebo injection. Donor was an adult aged 18-55 years in Boston. Here the sequenced sample was peripheral blood, taken in a trial of Ad26.COV2.S vaccine versus placebo. This clonotype was sampled from a person between 18 and 60 years old who received the Ad26.COV2.S COVID-19 vaccine or a placebo. The rearrangement links TRBV5-4 to TRBJ2-5; either TRBD1 or TRBD2 may supply D (5 bases each). CDR3 sequence: CASSLLGQTGETQYF. The CDR3 DNA follows: TGTGCCAGCAGCTTGCTAGGACAAACGGGGGAGACCCAGTACTTC.